This TCR beta chain was retrieved from a study of graft-versus-host responses after intestinal transplantation. Study-wide findings and caveats: Early HvG declines after transplant were associated with peak circulating GvH clone levels.

The researchers put 200,000 CFSE-labeled responder cells into plates with 200,000 irradiated, violet-dye-labeled stimulator cells. Proliferating CFSE-low CD3+CD4+ and CD3+CD8+ responders were sorted post-reaction. Profiled with immunoSEQ multiplex PCR; TCRdb holds only in-frame clones, not every one. This table holds around 19,000 clones, approximately 46% found once. Germline loops: CDR1 SGHRS, CDR2 YFSETQ. CDR3 length: 12 amino acids. V was trimmed by 4 bases and J by 1 base, leaving 5 bases between them. The specimen was alloreactive CD4+ T cells from a mixed lymphocyte reaction culture, collected before intestinal transplant. As for subset: CFSE-low proliferating T cells sorted from roughly six-day pre-transplant mixed lymphocyte reaction (GvH or HvG direction). The chain joins TRBV5-1 to TRBJ1-2; D remains unclear. The sequence was collected from a human patient who received an intestinal transplant. The CDR3 DNA follows: TGCGCCAGCAGCGACATTAACTATGGCTACACCTTC. It is translated as CASSDINYGYTF. Combining the CDR3 with reference TRBV5-1 and TRBJ1-2 gives the whole variable domain KAGVTQTPRYLIKTRGQQVTLSCSPISGHRSVSWYQQTPGQGLQFLFEYFSETQRNKGNFPGRFSGRQFSNSRSEMNVSTLELGDSALYLCASSDINYGYTFGSGTRLTVV.